One TCR beta chain is described in this entry. Per the study methods: Reference gene primers were amplified, and this amplification served to estimate nucleated cell counts. This table comes from immunoSEQ multiplex PCR, and its TCRdb copy is limited to in-frame clones, with some not included. That table supplies the V and J calls and clone size; D and trimming were determined from the DNA. The sample contains 140,000 to 150,000 clones, over 70% of which appear only once. This sample is part of a study of blood T cell repertoires in COVID-19. Study-level background: The origin of the acute and convalescent COVID-19 samples was the United States, Italy and Spain. The cDNA or gDNA used as material had been derived from T cells, B-cell-depleted T cells, or PBMCs.

Germline V gene sequence: CDR1 SGHRS, CDR2 YFSETQ. Trimming pared 6 bases from V and 0 bases from J, leaving 19 bases between. The CDR3 covers 16 residues. This clonotype was obtained from a woman in her fifties or sixties with acute or convalescent COVID-19. V and J are TRBV5-1 and TRBJ2-7, with D hard to call. Material: peripheral blood. The DNA for the CDR3 is TGCGCCAGCACCCCCTCTCCGCCTCGGAGCTCCTACGAGCAGTACTTC. This encodes CASTPSPPRSSYEQYF.